These 5 T cell receptor beta chains were all obtained from the same sample, sequenced in a study of cytomegalovirus exposure and HLA in healthy donors. Both 60 Vbeta primers and 13 Jbeta primers went into the PCR. Using immunoSEQ multiplex PCR, the repertoire was profiled, and TCRdb retains in-frame clones only, with some absent. Of 120,000 to 150,000 clones listed, roughly four fifths are singletons. Material: PBMCs. These receptors were taken from a man aged 25-40 years in good health and CMV-seropositive.

The chain couples TRBV6-5 to TRBJ2-7, with 7 positions matching TRBD1. This CDR3 comprises 13 residues. Trimming at V came to 5 bases and at J to 3 bases, leaving 4 bases not matched to a gene. CDR1 and CDR2 (germline): MNHEY, SVGAGI. The CDR3 bases are TGTGCCAGCAGTCTACGGGACAGCTACGAGCAGTACTTC. It translates to CASSLRDSYEQYF.

The chain has TRBV27 and TRBJ2-7, with D unresolved. The CDR3 consists of 13 residues. Germline CDR1 and CDR2: MNHEY and SMNVEV (reference sequence). V was trimmed by 4 bases and J by 0 bases, leaving 7 bases between them. CDR3: CASSSPSSYEQYF. The CDR3 DNA reads TGTGCCAGCAGTTCTCCTAGCTCCTACGAGCAGTACTTC.

This chain connects TRBV29-1 to TRBJ2-2; D might be TRBD2 (7 bases). Germline V gene lookup returns CDR1 SQVTM and CDR2 ANQGSEA. The ends were cut back, 4 bases at V and 4 bases at J, with 10 bases in the middle. This CDR3 is built from 13 residues. The CDR3 spells CSVAGGTTGELFF. CDR3 coding DNA: TGCAGCGTTGCGGGGGGCACCACCGGGGAGCTGTTTTTT.

The chain carries TRBV6-1 and TRBJ2-5; D is unresolved. The CDR3 has 13 amino acids. Germline CDR1 is MNHNS and CDR2 is SASEGT. Trimming removed 1 base at V and 5 bases at J, with 8 bases between. The CDR3 DNA reads TGTGCCAGCAGTGAAGGCCCCGGGGAGACCCAGTACTTC. This encodes CASSEGPGETQYF.

The chain uses TRBV7-9 and TRBJ1-2; D might be TRBD1 (5 bases). The CDR3 loop spans 15 amino acids. The germline gives CDR1 SEHNR, CDR2 FQNEAQ (reference sequence). The ends were cut back, 5 bases at V and 5 bases at J, with 18 bases in the middle. CDR3 nucleotide sequence: TGTGCCAGCAGCCCGTGGGGGACTGAGGGGTATGGCTACACCTTC. This codes for CASSPWGTEGYGYTF.